This T cell receptor (beta chain) was profiled in a study of blood T cell repertoires in COVID-19. Study details: Specimens from acute and convalescent COVID-19 originated in the United States, Italy and Spain. T cells, B-cell-depleted T cells, or PBMCs supplied cDNA or gDNA.

Per the authors' pipeline: Quantification of nucleated cells was approximated via reference gene primer amplification. Repertoires were generated with immunoSEQ multiplex PCR, while TCRdb's copy carries only in-frame clones and drops some. The DNA gave D and trimming, while V, J and clone size come from that table. The table has about 240,000 clones, around 90% seen once. Germline CDR1 MNHNY, CDR2 SVGAGI (reference sequence). V dropped 6 bases and J dropped 0; count of bases not matched to a gene: 6. This CDR3 spans 15 amino acids. The chain couples TRBV6-6 to TRBJ1-1; 8 positions agree with TRBD1. This TCR derives from a man aged 55 to 70 who had recovered from COVID-19. The sample consisted of peripheral blood. The CDR3 bases are TGTGCCAGCAGACATAGCAGGGGGCTGAACACTGAAGCTTTCTTT. This encodes CASRHSRGLNTEAFF.